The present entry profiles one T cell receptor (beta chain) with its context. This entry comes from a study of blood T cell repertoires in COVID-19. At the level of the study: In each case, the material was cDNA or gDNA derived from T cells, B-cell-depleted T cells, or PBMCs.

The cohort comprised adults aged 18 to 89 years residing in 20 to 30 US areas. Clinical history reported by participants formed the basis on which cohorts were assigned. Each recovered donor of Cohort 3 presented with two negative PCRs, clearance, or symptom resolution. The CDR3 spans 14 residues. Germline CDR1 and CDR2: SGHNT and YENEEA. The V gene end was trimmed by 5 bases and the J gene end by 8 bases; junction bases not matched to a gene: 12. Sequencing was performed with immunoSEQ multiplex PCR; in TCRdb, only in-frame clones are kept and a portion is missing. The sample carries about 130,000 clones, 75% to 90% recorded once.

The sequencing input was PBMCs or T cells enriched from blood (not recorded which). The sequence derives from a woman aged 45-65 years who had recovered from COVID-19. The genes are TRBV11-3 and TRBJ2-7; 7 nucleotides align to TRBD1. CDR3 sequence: CASSPPGQLEQQYF. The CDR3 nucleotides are TGTGCCAGCAGCCCGCCGGGACAGCTGGAACAGCAGTACTTC.